This T cell receptor (beta chain) was retrieved from a study of blood T cell repertoires in COVID-19. About the study: Sites across the United States, Italy and Spain contributed samples from acute and convalescent COVID-19.

Germline values: CDR1 SEHNR, CDR2 FQNEAQ (reference sequence). The CDR3 length is 17 residues. The V gene end was trimmed by 5 bases and the J gene end by 4 bases; junction bases not matched to a gene: 8. Profiled with immunoSEQ multiplex PCR; TCRdb holds only in-frame clones, not every one. The sample yields around 400,000 clones, approximately 87% seen once. Material for sequencing was peripheral blood. This clonotype originated in a woman between 25 and 40 years old with COVID-19, enrolled during active disease. The chain joins TRBV7-9 to TRBJ1-4; 12 nucleotides line up with TRBD1. The CDR3 bases are TGTGCCAGCAGCATACGGGACAGGGGGCGAGTTAATGAAAAACTGTTTTTT. Its translation is CASSIRDRGRVNEKLFF.